The text below deals with one T cell receptor beta chain. Its cognate antigen has yet to be identified. Per-base quality was not reported, and no clone a single base away is much larger than it. In total, around 600 healthy bone marrow donors made up the cohort. At the time of sampling, all cohort members were nominally healthy, though unrecorded immune exposures were likely present. The donor was CMV seronegative and belonged to the group of under 400 seronegative cohort members. Every donor gave a peripheral blood sample, and the peripheral blood mononuclear cells from that sample were used for TCR beta sequencing. Genomic DNA extraction from the blood cell samples was performed with the Qiagen DNeasy Blood Extraction Kit. This entry is derived from a study of cytomegalovirus exposure and HLA in healthy donors (dated by TCRdb to about 2017). Some background on the complete study: In an earlier analysis of approximately 500 of the donors, 250 to 350 Gb of sequence data and 117 million unique TCR beta sequences from 150 million to 200 million T cells were reported. An early release that covered roughly 600 HLA-typed donors contained approximately 300 gigabases of sequencing data and 75 million to 100 million unique TCR sequences. Among the 398 genotyped donors, around 81% belonged to the genetic ancestry cluster associated with self-reported Caucasian donors. The study aimed to test whether cataloging public T cell receptors could reveal signatures of past pathogen exposure. The T cell repertoires of under 750 subjects were profiled by immunosequencing and related to cytomegalovirus serostatus. Along with the roughly 710-subject first cohort, a separate validation cohort of more than 90 different subjects was used. High-throughput TCR immunosequencing, statistical association of individual TCRs with disease status, and machine learning were combined to predict cytomegalovirus infection status. A later analysis re-examined previously published TCR beta repertoires from hundreds of donors and added high-resolution HLA genotyping to investigate patterns of TCR occurrence. Rather than drawing on any new phenotypic data, the later analysis identified candidate immune exposures from TCR beta sequences and the way those sequences occurred across donors. An earlier analysis of 450 to 750 of the donors used high-throughput TCR beta sequencing to judge whether each TCR beta V gene segment behaved as functional or pseudogenic. Donor age, sex, ethnicity and CMV serostatus were collected together with the repertoire data. A later genetic analysis used genome-wide SNP genotypes for about 65% of the 666 donors, treating that subset as a discovery cohort. Every repertoire in the discovery cohort had been generated on one and the same sequencing platform. HLA typing covered class I and class II loci at four-digit resolution. The number of donors typed differed by locus, with roughly 620-630 for A, B, C, DRB1 and DQB1, around 500 for DQA1, 600 to 610 for DPA1, and some 440 for DPB1. About five DR-DQ haplotypes were treated as single units for association and clustering because of strong linkage in the cohort. Among about 410 genotyped donors of the cohort, an average of approximately 240,000 unique TCR beta nucleotide sequences was sequenced per donor, of which about 19% were non-productive. The investigation overall reported the following: Because the 87-base-pair reads could not distinguish some IMGT-functional V segments, including TRBV6-2 and TRBV6-3, those segments were excluded. A later analysis found that HLA-associated TCR beta chains were more clonally expanded and had lower generation probabilities than equally common non-associated chains. According to a later analysis, parvovirus B19, influenza, CMV and Epstein-Barr virus appeared linked to several top co-occurrence clusters. Immune exposure information for the cohort was limited to CMV serostatus. Compared with the approximately 700-donor mean, donors in an Asian-associated ancestry cluster had fewer N-insertions in productive TCRs, according to a later genetic analysis. Most CMV-associated TCR beta chains appeared to be HLA-restricted in a later analysis, and the HLA associations seemed to be driven largely by CMV exposure. A later analysis found that TCR association rates varied across HLA loci, with DRB1 alleles showing the most associated TCRs and HLA-C alleles the fewest. Linkage disequilibrium might explain the correlated functional status among segregating V segments, but an unknown experimental factor could not be ruled out. A further reported finding was that TCR beta sequences accurately predicted the HLA-A and HLA-B alleles for most subjects in the first cohort. Cytomegalovirus status was reported to be diagnosed by the classifier with high specificity and sensitivity in both the original and validation cohorts. Broadly in line with IMGT annotations, most TCR beta V segments showed up in productive rearrangements about 87% or about 30% of the time in an earlier analysis of about 500 of the donors. In the study, some 160 TCR beta chains were listed as associated with cytomegalovirus. A cluster of highly shared sequence variants was judged likely to be a technical artifact of the sequencing pipeline. Presence/absence analyses assumed roughly uniform sequencing depth across donors, an assumption that may not hold. Most TCR sequences were seen in very few donors, while some public TCRs were found in many individuals. The earlier analysis of approximately 590 of the donors excluded some 15 rarely observed V segments, including chromosome 9 orphons, because counts were too low. A later analysis associated 15,000 to 20,000 TCR beta sequences with specific HLA alleles at a false discovery rate of 0.05. According to the authors, the approach could potentially be generalized to other disease states and immunological phenotypes. This cohort had only TCR beta chains sequenced, and the lack of alpha or paired-chain data limited which features could be detected. An association between a missense DCLRE1C variant and V-gene and J-gene trimming of TCR beta chains was found in a later genetic analysis and replicated in an independent cohort. Assigning TCR associations to individual alleles was difficult when HLA alleles, especially DR and DQ, strongly co-occurred. In vitro tests confirmed that a few of the cytomegalovirus-associated TCR beta chains recognize cytomegalovirus antigens. HLA typing was unavailable for some donors at each locus, so association tests used only the typed subset.

CDR3 length: 12 amino acids, cysteine to phenylalanine. Only CDR3 DNA is held: 36 bases, read in frame from base 1. CDR1 and CDR2 are read off the germline V gene (reference sequence) as GTSNPN and SVGIG. Clipping removes 6 bases from V and 4 bases from J, with 1 as the unmatched junction base count. Libraries were prepared through the immunoSEQ multiplex PCR assay. A mixture of 60 forward primers for TCR Vbeta segments and 13 reverse primers for TCR Jbeta segments was used in the multiplex PCR. The CDR3 region of rearranged TCR beta genes was amplified from genomic DNA with a multiplex PCR assay. Amplified TCR beta libraries were sequenced as 87-base-pair reads on the Illumina HiSeq System. The original pipeline was this. A later analysis tallied 80 million to 95 million unique TCR beta chains across the 610 or so repertoires, and about 10 million of those chains were shared by two or more donors. A nearest-neighbor algorithm error-corrected the raw reads and collapsed the reads into unique sequences, merging closely related sequences to remove PCR and sequencing errors. V, D and J gene segments were assigned by aligning CDR3 sequences to IMGT reference sequences. For a sequence to be retained, at least a six-nucleotide match to both a V gene segment and a J gene segment was required. Rearrangements were called productive when the CDR3 lacked stop codons and stayed in frame with V and J; all others were non-productive. Following IMGT convention, CDR3 was defined as the stretch from the second conserved V-encoded cysteine to the conserved J-encoded phenylalanine. The earlier analysis of about 500 of the donors excluded sequences that lacked an unambiguous match to a single V gene segment. In an earlier analysis of about 590 of the donors, a V segment was called functional when productive rearrangements were above 56.7%, and segregating when the standard deviation between donors exceeded 5%. A statistical classification framework was built to diagnose cytomegalovirus status from the catalog of TCR beta chain sequences. In a later analysis, V and J genes were assigned by comparing TCR nucleotide sequences against IMGT/GENE-DB human TR gene sequences. Using the TCRdist pipeline, a later analysis assigned CDR3 sequences along with most-parsimonious VDJ recombination scenarios. In a later analysis, every TCR beta chain was defined by the combination of its CDR3 amino acid sequence and its V-gene family, and reads without a unique V-gene family were dropped. To address suspected cross-contamination and a sequencing artifact, a later analysis removed a few hundred highly shared, low-generation-probability nucleotide sequences. In a later analysis, a clonal expansion index was calculated for each public chain from normalized within-repertoire ranks of inferred template counts. In a later analysis, generation probabilities were computed using a VDJ recombination model fitted to out-of-frame rearrangements, and the results were checked against IGoR. A later analysis scored TCR-TCR, TCR-HLA and TCR-CMV co-occurrence with hypergeometric tests, applying a repertoire-size bias correction to TCR pairs. A later analysis estimated false discovery rates by permuting HLA or CMV assignments 20 times. A later analysis grouped co-occurring TCRs with DBSCAN, adding TCRdist sequence similarity when clustering within HLA-allele-positive subsets. Co-occurrence clustering excluded repertoires with fewer than 30,000 or more than 120,000 public chains, plus five with anomalous nucleotide sharing. What TCRdb holds here is the immuneACCESS table cut down to in-frame rearrangements. Part of the clones is not present; checked against another copy, under half of the missing clones reflect an unresolved V gene, and the others are unexplained. D and trimming were read from the DNA, whereas the V and J calls and clone size are those reported in that table. The sample records 210,000 or so clones, over 60% of which are singletons. The top ten hold roughly 2% of the sample.

The sequenced sample was PBMCs. The rearranged segments are TRBV30 and TRBJ2-5; TRBD2 aligns with 11 central bases. The receptor was derived from a man in his late teens or twenties in good health and CMV-seronegative. The sequenced DNA: TGTGCCTGCGGACTAGCGGGAGAGACCCAGTACTTC. It is translated as CACGLAGETQYF.